These 13 T cell receptor beta chains came from one sample sequenced in a study of T cell clonality in common variable immunodeficiency. Some clones are missing from TCRdb's copy, which holds only in-frame ones; the method was immunoSEQ multiplex PCR. There are 35,000 or so clones in the sample, none observed a single time. Material: peripheral blood mononuclear cells. The receptors shown here come from a person aged 18-70 years in good health.

This clone was counted many times. No DNA is shown, since the ends of the CDR3 on it are uncertain; the CDR3 is the one TCRdb lists. The chain recombines TRBV19 with TRBJ2-7; TRBD1-2 is the table's D call, not checked against the DNA. The CDR3 length equals 16 residues, ends included. Germline lookup yields CDR1 LNHDA and CDR2 SQIVND (reference sequence). CDR3 region: CASSISALAETYEQYF.

This clone has ten or more counts. The observed sequence ends 3 residues before the CDR3 terminus, with the missing tail filled in from the germline J gene. This chain links TRBV20-1 with TRBJ2-1; 7 bases agree with TRBD2. The J segment lost 5 bases and the V segment lost 0 bases, leaving 4 bases of the junction unmatched. CDR1 and CDR2 from the germline V gene are DFQATT and SNEGSKA (reference sequence). The CDR3 covers 14 residues. The CDR3 here is CSARERLADNEQFF. CDR3 bases read: TGCAGTGCTAGAGAGCGACTAGCAGACAATGAG.

This clone appeared many times. One end of the junction varies from germline; a read error may be responsible. The read finishes 3 residues shy of the CDR3 end, and the germline J gene is used to complete it. The chain links TRBV11-2 to TRBJ2-7, with D perhaps TRBD1 (5 bases). The CDR3 has 14 residues. Germline CDR1 and CDR2: SGHAT and FQNNGV. The CDR3 bases that were read are TGTGCCAGCAGTTTAGTTCTAGGGGACTACGAG. It translates to CASSLVLGDYE. The full CDR3 protein reads CASSLVLGDYEQYF.

This clone was seen at least ten times. CDR3 DNA (partial): TGTGCCAGCAGCTTAGACTCAGCAAAAGGGACTGAA. As protein: CASSLDSAKGTE. The full CDR3 sequence reads CASSLDSAKGTEAFF. This chain connects TRBV7-6 to TRBJ1-1, with unresolved D. The read is 3 residues too short to cover the CDR3 end, so that end is filled in from the germline J gene. Per the germline V gene, CDR1 is SGHVS and CDR2 is FNYEAQ. Trimming took 1 base from V and 5 from J, leaving 14 bases between them. CDR3 length: 15 amino acids.

For this clone: The read ends 3 residues early relative to the CDR3; the germline J gene fills the gap. The J gene is TRBJ2-7, the V gene TRBV7-9; 7 nucleotides line up with TRBD2. Germline CDR1 is SEHNR and CDR2 is FQNEAQ (reference sequence). Trimming cost V 4 bases and J 6 bases; bases outside gene matches: 12. This CDR3 has 15 residues. The sequenced CDR3 bases are TGTGCCAGCAGCTCCCCTAACCAGCGGGGTCCCGAG. The encoded protein is CASSSPNQRGPE. In full, the CDR3 reads CASSSPNQRGPEQYF.

This clone was counted many times. The missing CDR3 end, 3 residues past where the read stops, is filled in from the germline J gene. V usage is TRBV7-9 and J usage is TRBJ1-1, with 8 bases aligning to TRBD1. The germline V gene has CDR1 SEHNR and CDR2 FQNEAQ (reference sequence). The CDR3 covers 15 residues. V trimming: 3 bases; J trimming: 3 bases; junction bases outside the gene matches: 6. CDR3 residues: CASSLTGDGDTEAFF. The CDR3 bases that were read are TGTGCCAGCAGCTTGACAGGGGATGGGGACACTGAA.

This clone was recorded many times. The read ends 3 residues early relative to the CDR3; the germline J gene fills the gap. The rearrangement uses TRBV28 and TRBJ2-7, with D possibly being TRBD1 (6 bases). This CDR3 spans 15 amino acids. Germline V CDR1 and CDR2: MDHEN, SYDVKM. The V gene lost 6 bases and the J gene lost 3 bases, with 18 bases spanning the gap. The part of the CDR3 DNA that was read is TGTGCCAGCAGCCCACAGGGCCAGATTCTCTACGAG. Translating it yields CASSPQGQILYE. In full, the CDR3 is CASSPQGQILYEQYF.

The sample holds many counts of this clone. The read terminates 3 residues ahead of where the CDR3 ends, so the germline J gene completes it. The rearrangement joins TRBV14 to TRBJ2-2; tentatively, D is TRBD2 (6 bases). Germline-derived CDR1 and CDR2 are SGHDN and FVKESK. This CDR3 has 17 amino acids. V lost 0 bases and J 0 bases, leaving 11 bases between the germline ends. CDR3 bases read: TGTGCCAGCAGCCAAGAGGTGGAGGGGTCGAACACCGGGGAG. Protein: CASSQEVEGSNTGE. The whole CDR3 protein is CASSQEVEGSNTGELFF.

This clone was counted at least ten times. With the read ending 3 residues before the CDR3 end, the germline J gene is used to fill in that end. The gene calls are TRBV12-3 or TRBV12-4 and TRBJ2-7; D is ambiguous. This CDR3 spans 13 amino acids. Trimming pared 7 bases from V and 1 base from J, leaving 11 bases between. The sequenced part of the CDR3 DNA is TGTGCCAGCACCCCGACACCTTCCTACGAG. The encoded protein is CASTPTPSYE. The entire CDR3 protein is CASTPTPSYEQYF.

This clone was detected many times. The read stops 3 residues short of the end of the CDR3; the missing end is completed from the germline J gene. The V gene is TRBV24-1, the J gene TRBJ1-2, with D possibly being TRBD1 (6 bases). V lost 4 bases and J 6 bases, leaving 11 bases between the germline ends. Germline V lookup: CDR1 KGHDR, CDR2 SFDVKD. This CDR3 is built from 13 residues. The CDR3 is CATSEPGANGYTF. Incomplete CDR3 DNA: TGTGCCACCAGTGAGCCAGGGGCGAATGGC.

This clone has a count of ten or more. The DNA read from the CDR3 is TGTGCCAGCAGGCCGGGACTGACAGATACG. Its protein product is CASRPGLTDT. The CDR3 in its entirety is CASRPGLTDTQYF. This chain joins TRBV2 and TRBJ2-3; D might be TRBD2 (6 bases). The read terminates 3 residues before the CDR3 end, so the remaining end is supplied by the germline J gene. Per germline, CDR1 SNHLY and CDR2 FYNNEI. The CDR3 runs 13 residues. Trimming cost V 6 bases and J 3 bases, with 10 bases left between them.

This clone appeared many times. The DNA ends 3 residues before the CDR3 does, and the rest of the CDR3 is filled in from the germline J gene. The rearrangement uses TRBV27 and TRBJ2-1, with a tentative D call TRBD2 (7 bases). The germline CDR1 and CDR2 sequences are MNHEY and SMNVEV (reference sequence). The CDR3 is made up of 16 amino acids. V was trimmed by 5 bases and J by 6 bases, leaving 20 bases between them. The sequenced CDR3 bases are TGTGCCAGCAGTATGCCCGGGGGGCCCCCTATCAATGAG. This translates into CASSMPGGPPINE. The whole CDR3 sequence reads CASSMPGGPPINEQFF.

Ten or more counts support this clone. The DNA read from the CDR3 is TGTGCCAGCAGTCCCGAGGGTGCAACTAATGAAAAA. This gives the protein CASSPEGATNEK. The whole CDR3 region reads CASSPEGATNEKLFF. The rearrangement joins TRBV2 to TRBJ1-4; D ambiguous. The read terminates 3 residues before the CDR3 end, so the remaining end is supplied by the germline J gene. Germline loops: CDR1 SNHLY, CDR2 FYNNEI. The CDR3 length is 15 residues. V lost 5 bases and J 0 bases, leaving 10 bases between the germline ends.